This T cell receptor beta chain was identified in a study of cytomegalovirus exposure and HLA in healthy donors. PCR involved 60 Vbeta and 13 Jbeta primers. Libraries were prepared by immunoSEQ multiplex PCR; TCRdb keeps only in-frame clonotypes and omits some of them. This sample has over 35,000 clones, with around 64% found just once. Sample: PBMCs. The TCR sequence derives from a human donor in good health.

The CDR3 sequence: CASSFREGTGSAVGYGYTF. CDR3 DNA: TGCGCCAGCAGCTTCCGCGAAGGGACAGGGTCTGCGGTGGGCTATGGCTACACCTTC. The V gene is TRBV5-1, the J gene TRBJ1-2; 9 nucleotides agree with TRBD1. This CDR3 has 19 residues. The V and J ends lost 2 bases and 4 bases, in that order; junction bases with no gene match: 18. Germline lookup yields CDR1 SGHRS and CDR2 YFSETQ.